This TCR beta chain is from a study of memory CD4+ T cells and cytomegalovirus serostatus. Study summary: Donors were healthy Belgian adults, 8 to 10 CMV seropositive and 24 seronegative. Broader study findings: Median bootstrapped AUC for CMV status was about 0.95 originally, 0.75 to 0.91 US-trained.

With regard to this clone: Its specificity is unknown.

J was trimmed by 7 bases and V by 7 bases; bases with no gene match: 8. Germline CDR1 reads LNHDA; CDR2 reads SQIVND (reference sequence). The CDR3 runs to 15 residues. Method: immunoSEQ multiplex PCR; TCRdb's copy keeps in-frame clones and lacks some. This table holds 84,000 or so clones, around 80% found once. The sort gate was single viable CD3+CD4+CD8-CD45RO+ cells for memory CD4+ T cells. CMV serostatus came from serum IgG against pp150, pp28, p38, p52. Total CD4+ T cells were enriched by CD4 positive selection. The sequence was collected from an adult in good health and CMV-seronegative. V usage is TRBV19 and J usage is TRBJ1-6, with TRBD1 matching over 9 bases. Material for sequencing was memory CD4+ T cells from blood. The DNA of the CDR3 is TGTGCCAGTACTCGGGACAGGGCGGGGAATTCACCCCTCCACTTT. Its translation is CASTRDRAGNSPLHF.